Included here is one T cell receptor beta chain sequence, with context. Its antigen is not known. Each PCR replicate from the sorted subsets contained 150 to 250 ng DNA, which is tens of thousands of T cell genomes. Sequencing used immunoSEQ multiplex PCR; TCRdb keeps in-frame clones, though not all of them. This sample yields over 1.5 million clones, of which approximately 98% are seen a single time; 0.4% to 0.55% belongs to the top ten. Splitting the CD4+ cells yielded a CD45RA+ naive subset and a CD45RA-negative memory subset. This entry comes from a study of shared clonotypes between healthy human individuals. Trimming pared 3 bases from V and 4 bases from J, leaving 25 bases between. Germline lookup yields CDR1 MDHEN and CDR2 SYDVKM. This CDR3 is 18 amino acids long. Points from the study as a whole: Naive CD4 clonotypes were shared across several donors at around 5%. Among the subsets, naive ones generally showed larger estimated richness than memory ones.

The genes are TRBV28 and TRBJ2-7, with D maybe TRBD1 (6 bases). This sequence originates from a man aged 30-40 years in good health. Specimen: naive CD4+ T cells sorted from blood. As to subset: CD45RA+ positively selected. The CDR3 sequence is CASSFPIRGDYVLYEQYF. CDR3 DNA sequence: TGTGCCAGCAGTTTCCCGATCAGGGGAGACTACGTCCTATACGAGCAGTACTTC. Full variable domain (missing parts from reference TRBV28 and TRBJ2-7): DVKVTQSSRYLVKRTGEKVFLECVQDMDHENMFWYRQDPGLGLRLIYFSYDVKMKEKGDIPEGYSVSREKKERFSLILESASTNQTSMYLCASSFPIRGDYVLYEQYFGPGTRLTVT.